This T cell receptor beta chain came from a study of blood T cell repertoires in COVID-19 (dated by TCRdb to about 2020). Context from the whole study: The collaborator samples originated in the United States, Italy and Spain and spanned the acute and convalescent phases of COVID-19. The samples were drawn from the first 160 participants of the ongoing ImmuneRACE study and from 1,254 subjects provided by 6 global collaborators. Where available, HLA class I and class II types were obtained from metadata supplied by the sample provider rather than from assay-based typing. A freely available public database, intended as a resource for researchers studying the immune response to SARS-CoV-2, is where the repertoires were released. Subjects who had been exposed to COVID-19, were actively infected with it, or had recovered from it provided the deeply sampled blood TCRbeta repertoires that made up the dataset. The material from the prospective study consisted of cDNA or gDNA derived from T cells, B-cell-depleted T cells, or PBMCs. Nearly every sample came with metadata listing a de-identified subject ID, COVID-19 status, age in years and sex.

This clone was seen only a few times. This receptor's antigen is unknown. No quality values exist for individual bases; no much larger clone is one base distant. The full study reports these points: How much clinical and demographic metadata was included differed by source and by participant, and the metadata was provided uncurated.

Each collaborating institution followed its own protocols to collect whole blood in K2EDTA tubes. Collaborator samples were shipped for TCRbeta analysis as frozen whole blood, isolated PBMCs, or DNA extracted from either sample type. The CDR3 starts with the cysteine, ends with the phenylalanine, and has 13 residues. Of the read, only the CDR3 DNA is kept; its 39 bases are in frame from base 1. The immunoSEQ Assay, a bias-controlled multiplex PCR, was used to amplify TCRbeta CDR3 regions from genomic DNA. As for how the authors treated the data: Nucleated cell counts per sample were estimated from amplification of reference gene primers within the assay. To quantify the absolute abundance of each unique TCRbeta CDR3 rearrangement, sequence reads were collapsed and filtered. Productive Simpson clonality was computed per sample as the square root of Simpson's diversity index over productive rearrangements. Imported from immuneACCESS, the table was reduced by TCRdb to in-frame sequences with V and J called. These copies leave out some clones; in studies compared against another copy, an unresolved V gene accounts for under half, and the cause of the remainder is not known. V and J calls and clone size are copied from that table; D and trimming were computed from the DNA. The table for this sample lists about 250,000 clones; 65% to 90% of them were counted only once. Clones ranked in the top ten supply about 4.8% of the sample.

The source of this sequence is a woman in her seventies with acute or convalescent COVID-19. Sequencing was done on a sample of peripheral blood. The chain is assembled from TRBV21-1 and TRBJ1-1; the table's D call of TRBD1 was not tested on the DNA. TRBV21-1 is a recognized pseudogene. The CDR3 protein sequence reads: CASNTGVGTEAFF. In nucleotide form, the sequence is TGTGCCAGCAATACAGGGGTGGGCACTGAAGCTTTCTTT.